This T cell receptor (beta chain) was documented in a study of blood T cell repertoires in COVID-19 (dated by TCRdb to 2018 to 2021). Looking at the study overall: Samples from collaborators originated in the United States, Italy and Spain and spanned both the acute and convalescent phases of COVID-19. The material from the prospective study consisted of cDNA or gDNA derived from T cells, B-cell-depleted T cells, or PBMCs. Subjects who had been exposed to COVID-19, were actively infected with it, or had recovered from it provided the deeply sampled blood TCRbeta repertoires that made up the dataset. The repertoires were made available in a free public database intended to serve as a resource for research on the immune response to SARS-CoV-2. The samples were drawn from the first 160 participants of the ongoing ImmuneRACE study and from 1,200 or so subjects provided by 6 global collaborators. Sample metadata almost always included a de-identified subject ID, COVID-19 status, age in years and sex. Where available, HLA class I and class II types were obtained from metadata supplied by the sample provider rather than from assay-based typing.

Beyond this particular receptor, the publication reports: The amount of clinical and demographic metadata varied by source and participant and was provided uncurated.

In the prospective study, participants were roughly 18 to 95 years old, resided in about two dozen geographic areas of the United States, and were enrolled through a virtual design. In the prospective study, participants were assigned to cohorts based on the clinical history participants reported in a screening survey and a study questionnaire. ImmuneRACE Cohort 3 recovered participants were defined by two consecutive negative NP/OP PCR tests, healthcare professional clearance, or symptom resolution. In the prospective study, whole blood, serum and a nasopharyngeal or oropharyngeal swab were collected from each participant by mobile phlebotomists. Over an approximately 2-month period, participants in the prospective study had the option of providing additional blood draws and questionnaires. Blood samples from the prospective study were shipped frozen or at room temperature prior to DNA extraction.

The germline ends are 3 bases apart after V is trimmed by 1 base and J by 0 bases. The CDR3 covers 13 residues, taking in both the cysteine and the phenylalanine. The entry retains the CDR3 DNA only, 39 bases that are in frame from base 1. TCRbeta CDR3 regions were amplified from genomic DNA using the immunoSEQ Assay, a bias-controlled multiplex PCR. Processing in the source paper ran as follows. Nucleated cell counts per sample were estimated from amplification of reference gene primers within the assay. Sequence reads were collapsed and filtered to measure the absolute abundance of every unique TCRbeta CDR3 rearrangement. For each sample, productive Simpson clonality was calculated by taking the square root of Simpson's diversity index across productive rearrangements. Sourced from immuneACCESS, this table was stored by TCRdb with only in-frame sequences that have V and J called. A share of the clones is absent; for the studies checked, an unresolved V gene accounts for under half, and the remainder has no known explanation. V, J and clone size derive from that table, while D and trimming were established from the DNA sequence. Here the sample has almost 400,000 clones; over 85% occur a single time. The top ten clonotypes cover 1.7% of the sample.

Comments on this clone: What this receptor recognizes is not known. It has no much larger one-base neighbor in the sample; base qualities were not kept. Other DNA sequences in the sample encode the same CDR3.

The sequenced material came from PBMCs or T cells enriched from blood (not recorded which). The chain joins TRBV12-3 or TRBV12-4 to TRBJ1-1, with the D gene call left open. The TCR sequence derives from a woman in her 30s who had recovered from COVID-19. The CDR3 has the sequence CASSLGMNTEAFF. The nucleotide sequence is given as TGTGCCAGCAGTTTAGGTATGAACACTGAAGCTTTCTTT.